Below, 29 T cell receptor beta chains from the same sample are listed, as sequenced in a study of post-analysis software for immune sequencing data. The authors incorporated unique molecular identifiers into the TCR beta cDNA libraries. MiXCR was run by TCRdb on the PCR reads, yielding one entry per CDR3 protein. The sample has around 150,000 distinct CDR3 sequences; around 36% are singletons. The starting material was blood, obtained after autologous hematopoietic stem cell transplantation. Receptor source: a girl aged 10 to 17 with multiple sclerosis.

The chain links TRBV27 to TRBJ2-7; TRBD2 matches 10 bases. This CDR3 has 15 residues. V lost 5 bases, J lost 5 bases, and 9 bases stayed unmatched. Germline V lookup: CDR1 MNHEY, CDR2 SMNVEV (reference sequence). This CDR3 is CASSTSAGGAHEQYF. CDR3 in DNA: TGTGCCAGCAGTACCTCAGCGGGAGGGGCCCACGAGCAGTACTTC.

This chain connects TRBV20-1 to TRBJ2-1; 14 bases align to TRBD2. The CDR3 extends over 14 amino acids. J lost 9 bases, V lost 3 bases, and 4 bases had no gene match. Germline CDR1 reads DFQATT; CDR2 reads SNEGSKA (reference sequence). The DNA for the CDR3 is TGCAGTGCTAGGGGACTAGCGGGGGTACCTGAGCAGTTCTTC. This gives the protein CSARGLAGVPEQFF.

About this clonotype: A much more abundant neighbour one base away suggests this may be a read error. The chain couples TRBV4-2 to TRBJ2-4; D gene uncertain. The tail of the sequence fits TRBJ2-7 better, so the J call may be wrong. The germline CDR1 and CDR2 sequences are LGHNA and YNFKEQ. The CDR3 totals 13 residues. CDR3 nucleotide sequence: TGTGCCAGCAGCCAAGATTCGCGCCTCGAGCAGTACTTC. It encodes CASSQDSRLEQYF.

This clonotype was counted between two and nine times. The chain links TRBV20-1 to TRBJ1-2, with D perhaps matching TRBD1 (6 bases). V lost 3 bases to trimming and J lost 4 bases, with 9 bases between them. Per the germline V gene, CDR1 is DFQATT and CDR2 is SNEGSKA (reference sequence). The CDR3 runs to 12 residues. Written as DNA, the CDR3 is TGCAGTGCTAGCTGGGACATCTATGGCTACACCTTC. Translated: CSASWDIYGYTF.

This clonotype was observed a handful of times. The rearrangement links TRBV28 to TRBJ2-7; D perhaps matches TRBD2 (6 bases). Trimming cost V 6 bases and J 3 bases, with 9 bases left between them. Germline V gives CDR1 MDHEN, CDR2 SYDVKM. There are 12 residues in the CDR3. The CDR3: CASRSDYYEQYF. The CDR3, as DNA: TGTGCCAGCAGGTCGGACTACTACGAGCAGTACTTC.

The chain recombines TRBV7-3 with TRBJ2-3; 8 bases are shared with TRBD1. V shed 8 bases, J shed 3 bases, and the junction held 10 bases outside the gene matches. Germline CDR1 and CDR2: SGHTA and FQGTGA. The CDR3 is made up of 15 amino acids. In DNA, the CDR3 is TGTGCCAGCTCCACAGCAGGACAGGGAACAGATACGCAGTATTTT. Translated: CASSTAGQGTDTQYF.

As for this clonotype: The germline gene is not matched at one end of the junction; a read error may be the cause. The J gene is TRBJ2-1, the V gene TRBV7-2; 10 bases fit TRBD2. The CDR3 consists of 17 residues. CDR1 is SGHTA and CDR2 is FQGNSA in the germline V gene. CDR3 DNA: TGTGCCAGCAGTTTAGCGCTAACTAGCGGGGCGTACAATGAGCAGTTCTTC. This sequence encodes CASSLALTSGAYNEQFF.

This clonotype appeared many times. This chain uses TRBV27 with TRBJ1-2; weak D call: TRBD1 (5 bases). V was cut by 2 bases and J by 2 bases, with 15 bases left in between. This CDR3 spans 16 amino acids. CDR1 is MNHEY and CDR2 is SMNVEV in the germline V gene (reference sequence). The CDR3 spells CASSLGAGRANYGYTF. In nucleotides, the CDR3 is TGTGCCAGCAGTTTAGGGGCCGGCAGGGCAAACTATGGCTACACCTTC.

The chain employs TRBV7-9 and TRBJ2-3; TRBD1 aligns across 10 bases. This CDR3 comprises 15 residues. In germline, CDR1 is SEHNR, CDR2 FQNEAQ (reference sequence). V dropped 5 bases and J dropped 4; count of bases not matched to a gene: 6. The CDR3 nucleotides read TGTGCCAGCAGCAACCGGACAGGGGGGGCAGATACGCAGTATTTT. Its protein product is CASSNRTGGADTQYF. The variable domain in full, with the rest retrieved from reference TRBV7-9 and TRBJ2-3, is DTGVSQNPRHKITKRGQNVTFRCDPISEHNRLYWYRQTLGQGPEFLTYFQNEAQLEKSRLLSDRFSAERPKGSFSTLEIQRTEQGDSAMYLCASSNRTGGADTQYFGPGTRLTVL.

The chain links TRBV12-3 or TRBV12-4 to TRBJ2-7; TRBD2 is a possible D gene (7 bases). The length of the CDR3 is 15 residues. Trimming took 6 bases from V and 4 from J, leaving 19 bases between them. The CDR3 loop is CASSPFAGARYEQYF. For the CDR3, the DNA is TGTGCCAGCAGCCCCTTCGCGGGGGCGCGGTACGAGCAGTACTTC.

The CDR3 region is CSVEGGLAGIGEQFF. The DNA of the CDR3 is TGCAGCGTTGAAGGAGGGCTAGCGGGGATCGGTGAGCAGTTCTTC. This chain uses TRBV29-1 with TRBJ2-1; the match to TRBD2 covers 9 bases. Germline V CDR1 and CDR2: SQVTM, ANQGSEA. There are 15 residues in the CDR3. V was clipped by 1 base and J by 9 bases; unmatched bases: 10.

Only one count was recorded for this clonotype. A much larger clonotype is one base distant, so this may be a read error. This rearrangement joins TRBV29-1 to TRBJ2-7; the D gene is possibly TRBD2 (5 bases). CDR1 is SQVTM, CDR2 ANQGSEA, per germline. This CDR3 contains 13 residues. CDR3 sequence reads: CSAEDLEGYEQYF. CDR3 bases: TGCAGCGCTGAAGATCTAGAGGGCTACGAGCAGTACTTC.

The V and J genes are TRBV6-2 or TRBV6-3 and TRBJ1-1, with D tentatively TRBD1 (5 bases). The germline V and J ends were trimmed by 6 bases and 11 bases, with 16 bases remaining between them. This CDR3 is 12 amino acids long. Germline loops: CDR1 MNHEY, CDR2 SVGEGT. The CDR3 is CASSDSGARAFF. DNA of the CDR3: TGTGCCAGCAGCGACAGCGGGGCTCGGGCTTTCTTT.

CDR3 DNA sequence: TGCAGCGCCGGGACAGGTCAAGAGACCCAGTACTTC. Residues: CSAGTGQETQYF. The chain is built from TRBV29-1 and TRBJ2-5, with 8 bases lining up with TRBD1. The CDR3 has 12 residues. The V and J ends lost 7 bases and 2 bases, in that order; junction bases with no gene match: 3. CDR1 and CDR2 from the germline V gene are SQVTM and ANQGSEA.

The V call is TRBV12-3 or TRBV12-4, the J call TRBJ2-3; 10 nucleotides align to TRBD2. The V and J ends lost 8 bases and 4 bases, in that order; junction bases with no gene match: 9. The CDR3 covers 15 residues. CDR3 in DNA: TGTGCCAGCCAACTAGCGGGATTAGGGGCAGATACGCAGTATTTT. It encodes CASQLAGLGADTQYF.

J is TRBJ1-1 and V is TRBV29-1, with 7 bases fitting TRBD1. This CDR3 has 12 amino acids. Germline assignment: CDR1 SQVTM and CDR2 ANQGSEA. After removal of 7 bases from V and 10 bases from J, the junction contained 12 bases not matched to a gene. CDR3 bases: TGCAGCGCCATAGGGGGCCGCCTGGGAGCTTTCTTT. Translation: CSAIGGRLGAFF.

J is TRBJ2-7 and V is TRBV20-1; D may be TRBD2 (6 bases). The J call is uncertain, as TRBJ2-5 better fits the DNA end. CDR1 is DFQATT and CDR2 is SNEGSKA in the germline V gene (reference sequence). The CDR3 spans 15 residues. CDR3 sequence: CSARGTIRGMETQYF. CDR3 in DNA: TGCAGTGCTAGAGGGACTATACGAGGCATGGAGACCCAGTACTTC.

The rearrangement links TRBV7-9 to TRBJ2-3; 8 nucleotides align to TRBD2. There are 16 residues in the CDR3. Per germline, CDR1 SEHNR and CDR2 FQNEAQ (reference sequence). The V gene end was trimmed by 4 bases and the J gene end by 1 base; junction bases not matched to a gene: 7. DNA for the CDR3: TGTGCCAGCAGCTCCAGCGGGGGCTTGGGCACAGATACGCAGTATTTT. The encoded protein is CASSSSGGLGTDTQYF.

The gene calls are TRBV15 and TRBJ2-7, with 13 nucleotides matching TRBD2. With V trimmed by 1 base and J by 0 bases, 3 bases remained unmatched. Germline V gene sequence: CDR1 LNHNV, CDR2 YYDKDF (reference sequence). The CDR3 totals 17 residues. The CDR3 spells CATSRGGLAGFSYEQYF. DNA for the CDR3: TGTGCCACCAGCAGAGGGGGACTAGCGGGATTCTCCTACGAGCAGTACTTC.

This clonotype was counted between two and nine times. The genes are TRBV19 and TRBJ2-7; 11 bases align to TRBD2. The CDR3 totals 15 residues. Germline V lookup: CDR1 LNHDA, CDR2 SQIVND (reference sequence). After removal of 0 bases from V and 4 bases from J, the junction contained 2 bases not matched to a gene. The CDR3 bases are TGTGCCAGTAGTATAGAACTAGCGGGAGTTTACGAGCAGTACTTC. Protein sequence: CASSIELAGVYEQYF. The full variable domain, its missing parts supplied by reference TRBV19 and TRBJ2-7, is DGGITQSPKYLFRKEGQNVTLSCEQNLNHDAMYWYRQDPGQGLRLIYYSQIVNDFQKGDIAEGYSVSREKKESFPLTVTSAQKNPTAFYLCASSIELAGVYEQYFGPGTRLTVT.

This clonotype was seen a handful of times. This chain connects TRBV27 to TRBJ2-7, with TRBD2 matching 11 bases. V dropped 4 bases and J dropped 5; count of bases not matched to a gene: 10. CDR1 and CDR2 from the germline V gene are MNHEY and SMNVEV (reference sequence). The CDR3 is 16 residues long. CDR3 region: CASSSPTTSGKDEQYF. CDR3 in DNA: TGTGCCAGCAGTTCCCCCACGACTAGCGGGAAAGACGAGCAGTACTTC.

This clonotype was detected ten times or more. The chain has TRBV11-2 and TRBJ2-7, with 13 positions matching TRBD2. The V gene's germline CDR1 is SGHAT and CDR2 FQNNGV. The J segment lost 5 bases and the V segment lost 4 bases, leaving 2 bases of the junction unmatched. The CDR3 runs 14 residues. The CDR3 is CASSSGLAGDEQYF. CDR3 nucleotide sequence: TGTGCCAGCAGCTCCGGACTAGCGGGAGACGAGCAGTACTTC. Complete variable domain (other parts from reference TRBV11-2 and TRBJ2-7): EAGVAQSPRYKIIEKRQSVAFWCNPISGHATLYWYQQILGQGPKLLIQFQNNGVVDDSQLPKDRFSAERLKGVDSTLKIQPAKLEDSAVYLCASSSGLAGDEQYFGPGTRLTVT.

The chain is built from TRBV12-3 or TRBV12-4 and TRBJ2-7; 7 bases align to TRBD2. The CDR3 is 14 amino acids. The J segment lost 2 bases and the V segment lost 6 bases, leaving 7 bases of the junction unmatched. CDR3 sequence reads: CASRRLAVPYEQYF. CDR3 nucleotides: TGTGCCAGCAGGCGTCTAGCGGTTCCCTACGAGCAGTACTTC.

CDR3: CASSLGKGRSYNEQFF. The DNA of the CDR3 is TGTGCCAGCAGTTTAGGGAAAGGCCGCTCCTACAATGAGCAGTTCTTC. This rearrangement joins TRBV12-3 or TRBV12-4 to TRBJ2-1; no reliable D call. This CDR3 is 16 amino acids long. Trimming removed 1 base from V and 0 bases from J, with 10 bases in between.

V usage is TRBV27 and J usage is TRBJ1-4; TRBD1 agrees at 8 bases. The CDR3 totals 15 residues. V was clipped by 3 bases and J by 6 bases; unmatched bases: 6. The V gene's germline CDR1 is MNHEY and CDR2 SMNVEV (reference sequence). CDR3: CASSFGQGFDEKLFF. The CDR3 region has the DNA TGTGCCAGCAGTTTCGGACAGGGATTCGATGAAAAACTGTTTTTT.

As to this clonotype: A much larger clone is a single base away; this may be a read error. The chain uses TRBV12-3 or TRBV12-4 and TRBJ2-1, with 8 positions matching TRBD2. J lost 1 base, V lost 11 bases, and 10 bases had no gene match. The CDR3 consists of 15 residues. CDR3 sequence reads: CAGVSGGVSYNEQFF. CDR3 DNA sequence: TGTGCCGGCGTATCGGGGGGGGTATCCTACAATGAGCAGTTCTTC.

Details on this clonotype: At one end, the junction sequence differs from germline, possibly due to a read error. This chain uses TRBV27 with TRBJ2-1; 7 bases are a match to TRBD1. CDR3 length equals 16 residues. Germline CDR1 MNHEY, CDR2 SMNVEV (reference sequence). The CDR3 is CVSSLSIGTVPNEQFF. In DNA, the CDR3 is TGTGTCAGCAGTTTATCTATCGGGACAGTTCCCAATGAGCAGTTCTTC.

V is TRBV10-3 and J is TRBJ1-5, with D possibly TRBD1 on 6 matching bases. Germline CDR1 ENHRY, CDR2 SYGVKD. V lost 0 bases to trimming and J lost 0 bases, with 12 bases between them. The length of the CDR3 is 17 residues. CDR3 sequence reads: CAISESRGGSSNQPQHF. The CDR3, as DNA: TGTGCCATCAGTGAGTCGAGGGGGGGCAGTAGCAATCAGCCCCAGCATTTT.

CDR3 sequence reads: CASSDSWGGTGELFF. The CDR3 DNA reads as TGTGCCAGCAGTGACTCGTGGGGTGGCACCGGGGAGCTGTTTTTT. This rearrangement joins TRBV6-4 to TRBJ2-2, with no clear D. Germline V gene data show CDR1 as MRHNA and CDR2 as SNTAGT. This CDR3 is 15 amino acids long. Trimming stripped 0 bases from V and 4 bases from J, with 9 bases between.